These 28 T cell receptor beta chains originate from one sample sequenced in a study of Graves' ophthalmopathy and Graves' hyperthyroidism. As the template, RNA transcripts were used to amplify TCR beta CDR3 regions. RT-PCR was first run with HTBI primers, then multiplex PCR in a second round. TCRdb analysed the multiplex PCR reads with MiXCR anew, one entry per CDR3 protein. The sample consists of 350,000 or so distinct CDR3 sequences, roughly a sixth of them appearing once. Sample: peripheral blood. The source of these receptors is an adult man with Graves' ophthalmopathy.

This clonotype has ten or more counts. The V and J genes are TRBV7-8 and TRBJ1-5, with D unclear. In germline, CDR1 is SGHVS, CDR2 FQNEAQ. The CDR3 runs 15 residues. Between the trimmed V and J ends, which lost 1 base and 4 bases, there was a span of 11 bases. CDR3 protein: CASSLEEGLNQPQHF. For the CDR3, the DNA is TGTGCCAGCAGCTTAGAAGAGGGTCTGAATCAGCCCCAGCATTTT.

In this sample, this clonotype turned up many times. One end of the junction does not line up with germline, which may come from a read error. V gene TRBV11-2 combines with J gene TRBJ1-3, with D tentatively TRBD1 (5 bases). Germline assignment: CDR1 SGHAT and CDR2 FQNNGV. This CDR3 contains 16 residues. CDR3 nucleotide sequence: TGTGCCAGCAGCGTAGACAGCTCGGGCTCTGGAAACACCATATATTTT. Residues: CASSVDSSGSGNTIYF.

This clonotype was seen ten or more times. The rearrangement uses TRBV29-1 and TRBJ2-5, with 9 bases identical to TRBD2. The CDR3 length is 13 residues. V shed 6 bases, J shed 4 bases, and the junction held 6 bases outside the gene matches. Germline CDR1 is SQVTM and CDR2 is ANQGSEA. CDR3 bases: TGCAGCGTAGATGGCGGGAGGGGAGAGACCCAGTACTTC. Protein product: CSVDGGRGETQYF.

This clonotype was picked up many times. The CDR3 protein is CSARRGQTTEAFF. DNA of the CDR3: TGCAGTGCCCGAAGGGGGCAAACCACTGAAGCTTTCTTT. This chain uses TRBV20-1 with TRBJ1-1, with 7 bases aligning to TRBD1. With V trimmed by 6 bases and J by 4 bases, 8 bases remained unmatched. This CDR3 is 13 amino acids long. Germline lookup yields CDR1 DFQATT and CDR2 SNEGSKA (reference sequence).

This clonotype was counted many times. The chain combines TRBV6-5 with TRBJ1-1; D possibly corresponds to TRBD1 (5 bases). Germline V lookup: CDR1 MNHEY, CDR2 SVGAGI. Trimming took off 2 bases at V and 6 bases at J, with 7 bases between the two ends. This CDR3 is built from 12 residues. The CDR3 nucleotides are TGTGCCAGCAGTTACGTGGGGGCTGAAGCTTTCTTT. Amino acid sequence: CASSYVGAEAFF.

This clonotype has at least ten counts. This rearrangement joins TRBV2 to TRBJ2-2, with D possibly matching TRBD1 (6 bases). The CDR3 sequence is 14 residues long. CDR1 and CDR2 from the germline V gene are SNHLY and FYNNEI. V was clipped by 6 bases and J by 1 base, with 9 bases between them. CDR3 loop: CASSGTRNTGELFF. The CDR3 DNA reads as TGTGCCAGCAGCGGGACACGGAACACCGGGGAGCTGTTTTTT. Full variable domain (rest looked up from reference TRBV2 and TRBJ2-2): EPEVTQTPSHQVTQMGQEVILRCVPISNHLYFYWYRQILGQKVEFLVSFYNNEISEKSEIFDDQFSVERPDGSNFTLKIRSTKLEDSAMYFCASSGTRNTGELFFGEGSRLTVL.

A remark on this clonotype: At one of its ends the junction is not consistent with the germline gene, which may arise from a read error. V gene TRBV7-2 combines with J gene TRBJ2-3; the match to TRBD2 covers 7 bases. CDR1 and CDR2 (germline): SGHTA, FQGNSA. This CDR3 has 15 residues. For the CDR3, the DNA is TGTGCCAGCAGCCTAGCGGTATCTAGCACAGATACGCAGTATTTT. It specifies CASSLAVSSTDTQYF.

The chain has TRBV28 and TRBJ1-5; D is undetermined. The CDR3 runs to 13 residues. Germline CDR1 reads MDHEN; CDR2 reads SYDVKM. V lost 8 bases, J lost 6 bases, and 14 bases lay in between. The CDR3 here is CASVGVEVQPQHF. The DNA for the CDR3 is TGTGCCAGCGTCGGGGTTGAAGTTCAGCCCCAGCATTTT.

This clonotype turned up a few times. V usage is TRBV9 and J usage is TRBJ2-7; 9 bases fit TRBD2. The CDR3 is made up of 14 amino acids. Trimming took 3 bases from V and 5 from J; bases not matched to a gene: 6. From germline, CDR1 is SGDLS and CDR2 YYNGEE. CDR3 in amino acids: CASSAKAGGDEQYF. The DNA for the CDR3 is TGTGCCAGCAGCGCCAAAGCGGGAGGCGACGAGCAGTACTTC.

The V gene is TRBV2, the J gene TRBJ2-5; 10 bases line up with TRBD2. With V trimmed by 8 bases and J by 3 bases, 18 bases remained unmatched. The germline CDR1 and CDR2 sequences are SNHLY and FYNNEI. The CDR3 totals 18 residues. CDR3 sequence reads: CASGGRRRPSGSEETQYF. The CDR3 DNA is TGTGCCAGCGGGGGACGTCGAAGGCCTAGCGGGAGCGAAGAGACCCAGTACTTC.

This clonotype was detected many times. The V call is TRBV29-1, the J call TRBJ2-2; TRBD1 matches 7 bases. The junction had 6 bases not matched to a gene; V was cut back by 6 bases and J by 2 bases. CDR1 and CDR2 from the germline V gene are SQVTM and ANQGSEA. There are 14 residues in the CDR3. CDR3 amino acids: CSVRGSVNTGELFF. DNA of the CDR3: TGCAGCGTCAGGGGGTCGGTAAACACCGGGGAGCTGTTTTTT.

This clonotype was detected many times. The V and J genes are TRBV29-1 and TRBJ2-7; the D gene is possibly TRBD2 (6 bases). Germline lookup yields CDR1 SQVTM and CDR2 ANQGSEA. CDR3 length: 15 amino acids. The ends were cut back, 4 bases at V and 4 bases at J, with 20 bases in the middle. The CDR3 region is CSVAPHGGEGYEQYF. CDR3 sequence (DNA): TGCAGCGTTGCCCCCCACGGGGGTGAAGGGTACGAGCAGTACTTC.

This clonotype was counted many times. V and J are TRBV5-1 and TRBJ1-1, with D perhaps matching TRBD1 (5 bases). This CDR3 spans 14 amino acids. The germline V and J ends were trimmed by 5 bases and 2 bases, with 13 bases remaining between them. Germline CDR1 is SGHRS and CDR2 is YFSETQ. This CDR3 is CASSWDARNTEAFF. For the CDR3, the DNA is TGCGCCAGCAGTTGGGACGCAAGAAACACTGAAGCTTTCTTT.

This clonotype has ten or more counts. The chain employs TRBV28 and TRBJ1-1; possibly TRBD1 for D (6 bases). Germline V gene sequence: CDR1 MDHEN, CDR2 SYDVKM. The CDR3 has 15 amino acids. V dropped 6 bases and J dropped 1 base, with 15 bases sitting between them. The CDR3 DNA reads TGTGCCAGCAGGGACCACAGGGCAGGGAACACTGAAGCTTTCTTT. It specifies CASRDHRAGNTEAFF.

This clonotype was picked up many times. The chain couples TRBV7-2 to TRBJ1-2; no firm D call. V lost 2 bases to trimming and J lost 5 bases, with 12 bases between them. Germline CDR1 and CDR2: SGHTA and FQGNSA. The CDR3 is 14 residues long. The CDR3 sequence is CASSLQFGEYGYTF. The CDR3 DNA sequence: TGTGCCAGCAGCTTACAGTTTGGCGAGTATGGCTACACCTTC.

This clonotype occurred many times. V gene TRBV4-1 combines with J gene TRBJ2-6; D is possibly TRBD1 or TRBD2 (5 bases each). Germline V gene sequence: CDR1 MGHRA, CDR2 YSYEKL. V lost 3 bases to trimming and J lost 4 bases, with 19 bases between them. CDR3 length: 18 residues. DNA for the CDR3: TGCGCCAGCAGCCAGGGACCTACGTGGCCCCCCGGGGCCAACGTCCTGACTTTC. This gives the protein CASSQGPTWPPGANVLTF.

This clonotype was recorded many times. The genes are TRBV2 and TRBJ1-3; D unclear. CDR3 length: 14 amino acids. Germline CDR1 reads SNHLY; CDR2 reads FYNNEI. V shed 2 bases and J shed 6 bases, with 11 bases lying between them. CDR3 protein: CASSEWGAQNTIYF. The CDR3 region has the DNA TGTGCCAGCAGTGAATGGGGTGCGCAAAACACCATATATTTT.

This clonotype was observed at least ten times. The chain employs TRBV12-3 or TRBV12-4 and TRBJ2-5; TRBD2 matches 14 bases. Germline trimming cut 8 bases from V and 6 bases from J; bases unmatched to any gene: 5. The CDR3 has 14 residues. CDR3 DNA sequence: TGTGCCAGCGGGACTAGCGGGAGTTGGAAGACCCAGTACTTC. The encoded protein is CASGTSGSWKTQYF.

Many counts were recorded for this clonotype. The DNA of the CDR3 is TGTGCCAGCAGGGGGACAGGGGAAGGTTCACCCCTCCACTTT. It codes for CASRGTGEGSPLHF. J is TRBJ1-6 and V is TRBV6-2 or TRBV6-3; 10 bases fit TRBD1. The CDR3 length is 14 residues. The V and J ends lost 6 bases and 9 bases, in that order; junction bases with no gene match: 5. Germline loops: CDR1 MNHEY, CDR2 SVGEGT.

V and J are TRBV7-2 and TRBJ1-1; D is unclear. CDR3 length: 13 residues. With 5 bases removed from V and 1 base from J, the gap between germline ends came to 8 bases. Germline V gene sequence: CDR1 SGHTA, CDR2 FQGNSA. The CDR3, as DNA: TGTGCCAGCAGCCCCTTCTCGAACACTGAAGCTTTCTTT. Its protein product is CASSPFSNTEAFF.

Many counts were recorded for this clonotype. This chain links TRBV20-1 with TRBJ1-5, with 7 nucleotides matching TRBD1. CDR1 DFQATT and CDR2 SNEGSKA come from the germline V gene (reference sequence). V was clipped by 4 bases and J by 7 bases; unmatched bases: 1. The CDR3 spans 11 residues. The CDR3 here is CSATGGQPQHF. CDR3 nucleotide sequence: TGCAGTGCTACAGGGGGGCAGCCCCAGCATTTT.

The CDR3 DNA reads as TGTGCCAGCAGTACTTTACACAGCTCTGGGGCCAACGTCCTGACTTTC. Translated, it gives CASSTLHSSGANVLTF. The rearrangement uses TRBV6-5 and TRBJ2-6; no clear D. CDR1 and CDR2 from the germline V gene are MNHEY and SVGAGI. Trimming left V 5 bases short and J 0 bases short, with 11 bases between. The CDR3 contains 16 residues.

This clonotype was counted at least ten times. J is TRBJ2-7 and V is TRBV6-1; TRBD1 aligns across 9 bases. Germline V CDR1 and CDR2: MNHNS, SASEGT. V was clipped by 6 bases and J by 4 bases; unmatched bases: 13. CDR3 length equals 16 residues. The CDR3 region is CASRKAAGTGIYEQYF. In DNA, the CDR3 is TGTGCCAGCAGGAAGGCCGCCGGGACAGGGATTTACGAGCAGTACTTC.

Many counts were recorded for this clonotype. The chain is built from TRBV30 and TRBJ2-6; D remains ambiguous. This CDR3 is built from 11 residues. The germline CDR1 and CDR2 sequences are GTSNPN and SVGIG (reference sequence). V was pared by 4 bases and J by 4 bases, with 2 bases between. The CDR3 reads CAWIGANVLTF. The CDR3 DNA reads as TGTGCCTGGATCGGGGCCAACGTCCTGACTTTC.

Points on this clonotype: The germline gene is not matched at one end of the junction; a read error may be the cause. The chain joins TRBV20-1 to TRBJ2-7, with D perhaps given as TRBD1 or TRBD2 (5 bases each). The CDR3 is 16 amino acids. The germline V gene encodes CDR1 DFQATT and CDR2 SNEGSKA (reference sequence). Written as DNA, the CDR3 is TGCAGTGCTAGACTCCCGGACACGGGGCACAGATACGAGCAGTCCTTC. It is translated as CSARLPDTGHRYEQSF.

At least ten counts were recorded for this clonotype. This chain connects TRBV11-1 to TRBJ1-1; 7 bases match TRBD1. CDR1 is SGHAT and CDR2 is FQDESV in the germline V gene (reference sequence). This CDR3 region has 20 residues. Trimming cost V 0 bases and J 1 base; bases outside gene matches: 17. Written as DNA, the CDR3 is TGTGCCAGCAGCTTAGCGAAGAGGGTGACAGGGAGGTTCGGGAACACTGAAGCTTTCTTT. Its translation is CASSLAKRVTGRFGNTEAFF.

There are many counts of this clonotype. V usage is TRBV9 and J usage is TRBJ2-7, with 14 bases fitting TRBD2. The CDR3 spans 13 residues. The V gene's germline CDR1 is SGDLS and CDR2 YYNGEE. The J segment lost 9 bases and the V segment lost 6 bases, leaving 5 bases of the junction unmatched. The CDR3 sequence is CASTGTSGGVQYF. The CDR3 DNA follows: TGTGCCAGCACAGGGACTAGCGGGGGAGTGCAGTACTTC.

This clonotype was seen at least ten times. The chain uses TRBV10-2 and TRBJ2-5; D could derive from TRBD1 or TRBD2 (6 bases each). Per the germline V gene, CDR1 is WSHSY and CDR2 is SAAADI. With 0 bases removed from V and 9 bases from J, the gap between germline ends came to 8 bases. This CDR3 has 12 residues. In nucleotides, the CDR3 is TGCGCCAGCAGTGAGTCGAGGGGGGCCCAGTACTTC. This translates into CASSESRGAQYF.